Listed below are T cell receptor beta chains from one sample, sequenced in a study of response to subunit inactivated influenza vaccine. One entry per CDR3 protein results from TCRdb running MiXCR on the RT-PCR reads. In the table there are hundreds of thousands of distinct CDR3 sequences, 14% of which are singletons. Sample: PBMCs from blood, taken 14 to 15 days before vaccination. The receptor set was obtained from a man aged 45-65 years who received an inactivated influenza vaccine. The CDR3 runs from the conserved cysteine through the conserved F or W. The order of the fields is clone size, J gene, D gene, V gene, CDR3 DNA, CDR3 protein. D genes are given only for firm matches. For some rows the clone size is stated as once, few or many, or as a class when expanded; others skip it.

size: -; J: TRBJ2-6; D: -; V: TRBV5-6; DNA: TGTGCCAGCAGCTTGGTAAGACGCTCTGGGGCCAACGTCCTGACTTTC; CDR3: CASSLVRRSGANVLTF
size: -; J: TRBJ1-5; D: TRBD1; V: TRBV20-1; DNA: TGCAGTGCTATAAGGGACAGTGATCAGCCCCAGCATTTT; CDR3: CSAIRDSDQPQHF
size: few; J: TRBJ2-3; D: -; V: TRBV10-3; DNA: TGTGCCATCAGGGAGGGGGGGGGCGTCACAGATACGCAGTATTTT; CDR3: CAIREGGGVTDTQYF
size: many; J: TRBJ2-3; D: -; V: TRBV25-1; DNA: TGTGCCAGCCAGGCTACAGCGGGTAGCACAGATACGCAGTATTTT; CDR3: CASQATAGSTDTQYF
size: many; J: TRBJ1-6; D: -; V: TRBV11-2; DNA: TGTGCCAGCAGCTTTGAGACAGGCGGGAATTCACCCCTCCACTTT; CDR3: CASSFETGGNSPLHF
size: -; J: TRBJ2-1; D: -; V: TRBV12-3/TRBV12-4; DNA: TGTGCCAGCAGTTCAGGCGAACTACCAAACAATGAGCAGTTCTTC; CDR3: CASSSGELPNNEQFF
size: few; J: TRBJ2-7; D: -; V: TRBV28; DNA: TGTGCCAGCAGCCCCCTGACAGGAGGGTCCTACGAGCAGTACTTC; CDR3: CASSPLTGGSYEQYF
size: few; J: TRBJ2-2; D: -; V: TRBV12-3/TRBV12-4; DNA: TGTGCCAGCAAGCCGGGACGGGGTAACACCGGGGAGCTGTTTTTT; CDR3: CASKPGRGNTGELFF
size: few; J: TRBJ2-2; D: -; V: TRBV7-2; DNA: TGTGCCAGCAGCTGGAGGCGGCCAGGGGAGCTGTTTTTT; CDR3: CASSWRRPGELFF
size: -; J: TRBJ1-1; D: -; V: TRBV5-1; DNA: TGCGCCAGCAACAAATACGCCGGGACAATGAACACTGAAGCTTTCTTT; CDR3: CASNKYAGTMNTEAFF
size: -; J: TRBJ1-4; D: -; V: TRBV29-1; DNA: TGCAGCGTTCGGACGGGCGATAATGAAAAACTGTTTTTT; CDR3: CSVRTGDNEKLFF
size: few; J: TRBJ1-1; D: -; V: TRBV29-1; DNA: TGCAGCGTTGAATTCCCCCCAAGGGACACTGAAGCTTTCTTT; CDR3: CSVEFPPRDTEAFF
size: many; J: TRBJ2-2; D: -; V: TRBV28; DNA: TGTGCCAGCAGCGCAGGGTACACCGGGGAGCTGTTTTTT; CDR3: CASSAGYTGELFF
size: -; J: TRBJ2-7; D: TRBD2; V: TRBV9; DNA: TGTGCCAGCGGACCTTATAGCGGGACCGCTTACGAGCAGTACTTC; CDR3: CASGPYSGTAYEQYF
size: few; J: TRBJ1-5; D: TRBD1; V: TRBV12-3/TRBV12-4; DNA: TGTGCCAGCAGTGGCACGGGACAGGGTGATCAGCCCCAGCATTTT; CDR3: CASSGTGQGDQPQHF
size: -; J: TRBJ2-3; D: TRBD2; V: TRBV6-1; DNA: TGTGCCAGCAGTGAACCCCCGGGACTAGCGAGAACAGATACGCAGTATTTT; CDR3: CASSEPPGLARTDTQYF
size: -; J: TRBJ2-1; D: TRBD1; V: TRBV28; DNA: TGTGCCACTGAACAGGGGGGTGGAATCTACAATGAGCAGTTCTTC; CDR3: CATEQGGGIYNEQFF
size: -; J: TRBJ2-1; D: TRBD2; V: TRBV9; DNA: TGTGCCAGCAGCGATGCGGGGGGGCCCTACAATGAGCAGTTCTTC; CDR3: CASSDAGGPYNEQFF
size: few; J: TRBJ2-1; D: TRBD2; V: TRBV25-1; DNA: TGTGCCAGCAGTGATCCGGGACTAGAGTTCCCAGAGCAGTTCTTC; CDR3: CASSDPGLEFPEQFF
size: -; J: TRBJ1-4; D: -; V: TRBV28; DNA: TGTGCCAGCAGTTTATGGACCCGGAGGGATGAAAAACTGTTTTTT; CDR3: CASSLWTRRDEKLFF
size: few; J: TRBJ1-6; D: TRBD1; V: TRBV12-3/TRBV12-4; DNA: TGTGCCAGGAGTCCCGGGACAGACTATAATTCACCCCTCCACTTT; CDR3: CARSPGTDYNSPLHF
size: -; J: TRBJ1-2; D: -; V: TRBV6-2/TRBV6-3; DNA: TGTGCCAGCAATACTTTTACAGGTGCGAGTGGCTACACCTTC; CDR3: CASNTFTGASGYTF
size: few; J: TRBJ2-7; D: TRBD1; V: TRBV6-1; DNA: TGTGCCAGCAGCGATCACAGGGGTCACTCCTACGAGCAGTACTTC; CDR3: CASSDHRGHSYEQYF
size: many; J: TRBJ2-2; D: -; V: TRBV12-3/TRBV12-4; DNA: TGTGCCAGCAGTTTAATGGGGCATAACACGAACACCGGGGAGCTGTTTTTT; CDR3: CASSLMGHNTNTGELFF
size: -; J: TRBJ2-1; D: TRBD2; V: TRBV5-1; DNA: TGCGCCAGCAGCTCGGCACCGGGACAGGGGACTAGCGGGAGGCTCGATGAGCAGTTCTTC; CDR3: CASSSAPGQGTSGRLDEQFF
size: few; J: TRBJ2-7; D: -; V: TRBV10-3; DNA: TGTGCCATCGGCCAGAGAATAGGCTACGAGCAGTACTTC; CDR3: CAIGQRIGYEQYF
size: -; J: TRBJ2-7; D: TRBD1; V: TRBV9; DNA: TGTGCCAGCAGCCCAAGACAGGGGGGAACTGGGGAGCAGTACTTC; CDR3: CASSPRQGGTGEQYF
size: -; J: TRBJ2-7; D: TRBD1; V: TRBV7-2; DNA: TGTGCCAGCAGGTCCGGGACAGGGGTTTACGAGCAGTACTTC; CDR3: CASRSGTGVYEQYF
size: -; J: TRBJ2-7; D: -; V: TRBV14; DNA: TGTGCCAGCCCCCAACCATTTACCTACGAGCAGTACTTC; CDR3: CASPQPFTYEQYF
size: -; J: TRBJ1-2; D: -; V: TRBV20-1; DNA: TGCAGTGCTAGCACCGGGGCGGGCGGCTACACCTTC; CDR3: CSASTGAGGYTF
size: many; J: TRBJ2-6; D: -; V: TRBV7-8; DNA: TGTGCCAGCAGCTTAGCCTACTCAGCTCGCAGCTCTGGGGCCAACGTCCTGACTTTC; CDR3: CASSLAYSARSSGANVLTF
size: -; J: TRBJ2-3; D: TRBD1; V: TRBV28; DNA: TGTGCCAGCAGCCCTCCGGGACAGGGGCAAGATACGCAGTATTTT; CDR3: CASSPPGQGQDTQYF
size: few; J: TRBJ2-1; D: -; V: TRBV21-1; DNA: TGTGCCAGCAGCATTAGACAGGGGAAGTACAATGAGCAGTTCTTC; CDR3: CASSIRQGKYNEQFF
size: -; J: TRBJ2-5; D: -; V: TRBV5-1; DNA: TGCGCCAGCAGCAAACGGACGGGCACTGAGGCCCAGTACTTC; CDR3: CASSKRTGTEAQYF
size: -; J: TRBJ2-7; D: -; V: TRBV5-1; DNA: TGCGCCAGCAGCACCTCCCCCACTGTGGAAAGCGAGCAGTACTTC; CDR3: CASSTSPTVESEQYF
size: few; J: TRBJ2-1; D: -; V: TRBV6-1; DNA: TGTGCCAGCAGAATGGACGGCTACAATGAGCAGTTCTTC; CDR3: CASRMDGYNEQFF
size: -; J: TRBJ2-1; D: TRBD1; V: TRBV23-1; DNA: TGCGCCAGCAGCCGGAAACAGGGGATGTTTTCCTACAATGAGCAGTTCTTC; CDR3: CASSRKQGMFSYNEQFF
size: -; J: TRBJ2-7; D: TRBD2; V: TRBV6-5; DNA: TGTGCCAGCAGTTATGGGACTAGCGGGGACTACGAGCAGTACTTC; CDR3: CASSYGTSGDYEQYF
size: -; J: TRBJ2-3; D: -; V: TRBV20-1; DNA: TGCAGTGCTAGAGACTTTAGGGGAACAGATACGCAGTATTTT; CDR3: CSARDFRGTDTQYF
size: -; J: TRBJ2-5; D: TRBD1; V: TRBV12-3/TRBV12-4; DNA: TGTGCCAGCAAAACGACAGGGTCTCAAGAGACCCAGTACTTC; CDR3: CASKTTGSQETQYF
size: -; J: TRBJ2-3; D: -; V: TRBV20-1; DNA: TGCAGTGCTAGAGGGGGCGGGAAAGGCACAGATACGCAGTATTTT; CDR3: CSARGGGKGTDTQYF
size: -; J: TRBJ2-1; D: TRBD2; V: TRBV20-1; DNA: TGCAGTGCTTGTAGCGGGAACTCCTACAATGAGCAGTTCTTC; CDR3: CSACSGNSYNEQFF
size: few; J: TRBJ2-7; D: -; V: TRBV12-3/TRBV12-4; DNA: TGTGCCAGCAGTTTCCTACAGACCTACGAGCAGTACTTC; CDR3: CASSFLQTYEQYF
size: few; J: TRBJ1-5; D: TRBD1; V: TRBV12-3/TRBV12-4; DNA: TGTGCCAGCAGTTTCGACAGGGCGCAGCCCCAGCATTTT; CDR3: CASSFDRAQPQHF
size: few; J: TRBJ1-2; D: TRBD1; V: TRBV20-1; DNA: TGCAGTGCTAGAGATTTGACAGGGGTAGGTAGCCCTAACTATGGCTACACCTTC; CDR3: CSARDLTGVGSPNYGYTF
size: few; J: TRBJ1-1; D: -; V: TRBV29-1; DNA: TGCAGCGTGTCGGGACAAATTAACACTGAAGCTTTCTTT; CDR3: CSVSGQINTEAFF
size: many; J: TRBJ2-1; D: TRBD1; V: TRBV10-3; DNA: TGTGCCATCAGTCAGGGACAGGGGGCGCGGAATGAGCAGTTCTTC; CDR3: CAISQGQGARNEQFF
size: -; J: TRBJ2-3; D: -; V: TRBV19; DNA: TGTGCCAGTAGTATAGGGCAGTTCGATACGCAGTATTTT; CDR3: CASSIGQFDTQYF